This T cell receptor beta chain was documented in a study of CD8 T cells in ankylosing spondylitis. This clonotype occurred a few times. No antigen is known for it. In making TCR beta libraries, quantitative 5'-RACE with molecular barcodes was used. Each CDR3 protein is one row after TCRdb ran MiXCR on the 5' RACE reads. The repertoire holds about 210,000 distinct CDR3 sequences, 6% to 8% seen once, with 14% in the top ten. Findings and limits, study-wide: Fewer than ten highly homologous variants made up a TCR beta motif that seemed to typify ankylosing spondylitis blood.

The CDR3 extends over 14 amino acids. The germline V gene has CDR1 SGHVS and CDR2 FQNEAQ. Germline trimming cut 5 bases from V and 7 bases from J; bases unmatched to any gene: 8. The sequenced sample consisted of blood, either unsorted or a sorted T cell fraction (not recorded which). The rearrangement uses TRBV7-8 and TRBJ2-1; 7 bases agree with TRBD2. This TCR derives from a male donor with ankylosing spondylitis. The CDR3 DNA sequence: TGTGCCAGCAGCGCGGGAGTGGATTTGAATGAGCAGTTCTTC. Translated, it gives CASSAGVDLNEQFF.